These 4 T cell receptor beta chains originate from one sample sequenced in a study of T cell responses to AZD1222 COVID-19 vaccine. TCRdb keeps only in-frame clones here, not all; method: immunoSEQ multiplex PCR. This table holds 95,000 to 150,000 clones, 85% to 90% found once. This specimen was peripheral blood, taken on day 0 of AZD1222 vaccination. All receptors come from an adult in good health.

The chain is built from TRBV5-5 and TRBJ1-5; 7 nucleotides agree with TRBD1. Looked up from germline, CDR1 is SGHKS and CDR2 is YYEKEE (reference sequence). V lost 2 bases and J lost 4; bases outside the gene matches: 3. The CDR3 has 14 amino acids. The CDR3 reads CASSLDRVNQPQHF. CDR3 DNA sequence: TGTGCCAGCAGCTTAGACAGGGTAAATCAGCCCCAGCATTTT.

The table lists this clone with a count of one. The rearrangement links TRBV6-2 or TRBV6-3 to TRBJ2-5, with a weak D call TRBD2 (7 bases). The CDR3 is 16 amino acids. CDR1 is MNHEY and CDR2 is SVGEGT in the germline V gene. Trimming removed 4 bases at V and 2 bases at J, with 17 bases between. CDR3 region: CASSFGGGPRQETQYF. The CDR3 DNA follows: TGTGCCAGCAGTTTTGGGGGGGGGCCCCGACAAGAGACCCAGTACTTC.

The V and J genes are TRBV10-2 and TRBJ2-5, with 12 positions matching TRBD2. The length of the CDR3 is 15 residues. J lost 6 bases, V lost 6 bases, and 8 bases had no gene match. The germline V gene encodes CDR1 WSHSY and CDR2 SAAADI. The CDR3 nucleotides are TGCGCCAGCAGAACCACTAGCGGGAGGTCGCAGACCCAGTACTTC. It encodes CASRTTSGRSQTQYF.

This sequence joins TRBV4-1 and TRBJ1-2; weak D call: TRBD1 (6 bases). Germline CDR1 reads MGHRA; CDR2 reads YSYEKL. The V end lost 0 bases, the J end lost 4 bases, and 9 bases lay between the germline ends. CDR3 length: 14 amino acids. This CDR3 is CASSQDRGGYGYTF. The CDR3 DNA sequence: TGCGCCAGCAGCCAAGACAGGGGAGGCTATGGCTACACCTTC.